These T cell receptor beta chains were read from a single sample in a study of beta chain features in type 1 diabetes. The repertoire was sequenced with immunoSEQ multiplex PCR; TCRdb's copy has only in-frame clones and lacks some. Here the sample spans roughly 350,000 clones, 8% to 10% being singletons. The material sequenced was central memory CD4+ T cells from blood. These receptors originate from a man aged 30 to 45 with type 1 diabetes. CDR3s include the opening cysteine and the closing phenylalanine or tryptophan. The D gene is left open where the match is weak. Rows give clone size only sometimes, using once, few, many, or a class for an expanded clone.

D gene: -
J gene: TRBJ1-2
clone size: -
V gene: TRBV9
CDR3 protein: CASSVGVTSGYGYTF
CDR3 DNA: TGTGCCAGCAGCGTAGGTGTCACCTCTGGCTATGGCTACACCTTC

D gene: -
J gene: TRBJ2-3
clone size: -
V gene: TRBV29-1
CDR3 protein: CSDLGGPNDTQYF
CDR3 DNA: TGCAGCGACCTGGGGGGGCCAAATGATACGCAGTATTTT

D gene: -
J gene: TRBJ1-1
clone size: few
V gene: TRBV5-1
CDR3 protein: CASSSGPHSLMNTEAFF
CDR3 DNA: TGCGCCAGCTCTTCAGGGCCCCATAGCCTGATGAACACTGAAGCTTTCTTT

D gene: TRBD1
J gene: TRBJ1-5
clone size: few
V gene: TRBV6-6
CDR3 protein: CASSYSGGGSQPQHF
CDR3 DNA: TGTGCCAGCAGTTACTCAGGGGGCGGCAGTCAGCCCCAGCATTTT

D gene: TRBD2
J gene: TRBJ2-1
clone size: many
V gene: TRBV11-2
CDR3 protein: CASSLHLAEGSSYNEQFF
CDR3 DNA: TGTGCCAGCAGCCTACACCTAGCGGAAGGGAGCTCCTACAATGAGCAGTTCTTC

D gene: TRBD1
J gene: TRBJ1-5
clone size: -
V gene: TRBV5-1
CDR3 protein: CASSFTGGEQPQHF
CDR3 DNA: TGCGCCAGCAGCTTTACAGGGGGCGAACAGCCCCAGCATTTT

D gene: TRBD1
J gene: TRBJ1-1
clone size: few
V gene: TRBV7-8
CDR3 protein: CASSIQDRYTEAFF
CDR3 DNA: TGTGCCAGCAGCATCCAGGACAGGTACACTGAAGCTTTCTTT

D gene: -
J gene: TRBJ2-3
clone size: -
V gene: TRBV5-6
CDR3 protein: CASSLGLTRADTQYF
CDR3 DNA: TGTGCCAGCAGCTTGGGACTAACCAGGGCAGATACGCAGTATTTT

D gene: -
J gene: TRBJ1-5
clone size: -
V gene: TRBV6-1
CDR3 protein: CASSEVLGSNQPQHF
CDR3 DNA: TGTGCCAGCAGTGAAGTTTTGGGTTCCAATCAGCCCCAGCATTTT

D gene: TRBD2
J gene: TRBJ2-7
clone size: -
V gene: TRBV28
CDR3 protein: CASSSGGLAVYEQYF
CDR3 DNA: TGTGCCAGCAGTTCCGGGGGACTAGCGGTCTACGAGCAGTACTTC

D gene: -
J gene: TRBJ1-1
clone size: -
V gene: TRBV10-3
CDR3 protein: CAIRASVDHGGTEAFF
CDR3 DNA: TGTGCCATCAGAGCAAGCGTTGACCACGGAGGAACTGAAGCTTTCTTT

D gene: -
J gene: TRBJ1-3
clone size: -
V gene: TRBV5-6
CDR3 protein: CASSLGHGGNTIYF
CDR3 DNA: TGTGCCAGCAGCTTGGGACATGGAGGAAACACCATATATTTT

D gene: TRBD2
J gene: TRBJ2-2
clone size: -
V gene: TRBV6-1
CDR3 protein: CAISDPSGSIAGELFF
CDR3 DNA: TGTGCCATCAGTGATCCAAGCGGGAGTATCGCCGGGGAGCTGTTTTTT

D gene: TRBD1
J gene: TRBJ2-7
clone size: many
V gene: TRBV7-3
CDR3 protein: CASSLVGQGNDEQYF
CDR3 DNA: TGTGCCAGCAGCTTAGTTGGACAGGGAAACGACGAGCAGTACTTC

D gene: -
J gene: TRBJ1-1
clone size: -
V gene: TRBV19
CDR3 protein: CASRYLENTEAFF
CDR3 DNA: TGTGCCAGTAGGTATCTGGAGAACACTGAAGCTTTCTTT

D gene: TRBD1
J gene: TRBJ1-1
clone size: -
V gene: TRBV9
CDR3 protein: CASSIWGRGPNTEAFF
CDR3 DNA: TGTGCCAGCAGCATCTGGGGCAGGGGGCCGAACACTGAAGCTTTCTTT

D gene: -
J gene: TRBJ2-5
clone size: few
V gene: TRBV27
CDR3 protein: CATPPVPPINQETQYF
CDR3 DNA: TGTGCCACCCCTCCTGTGCCCCCCATAAACCAAGAGACCCAGTACTTC

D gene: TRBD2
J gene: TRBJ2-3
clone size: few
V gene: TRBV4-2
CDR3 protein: CASSQEGLVSPDTQYF
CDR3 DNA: TGTGCCAGCAGCCAAGAGGGACTAGTTTCCCCAGATACGCAGTATTTT

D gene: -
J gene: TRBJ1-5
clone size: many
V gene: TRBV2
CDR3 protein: CASKDGGGEGLNQPQHF
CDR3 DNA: TGTGCCAGCAAGGACGGAGGAGGGGAGGGCCTCAATCAGCCCCAGCATTTT

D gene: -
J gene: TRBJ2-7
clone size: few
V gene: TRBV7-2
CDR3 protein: CASSRDFTLEQYF
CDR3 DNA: TGTGCCAGCAGCCGGGACTTTACCTTGGAGCAGTACTTC

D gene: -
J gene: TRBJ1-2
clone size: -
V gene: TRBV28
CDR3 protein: CASGVPGGERVGYTF
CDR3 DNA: TGTGCCAGCGGTGTCCCCGGGGGTGAGCGCGTGGGCTACACCTTC

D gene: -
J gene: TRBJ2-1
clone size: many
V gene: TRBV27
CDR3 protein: CASSRHNEQFF
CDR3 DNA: TGTGCCAGCAGCAGACACAATGAGCAGTTCTTC

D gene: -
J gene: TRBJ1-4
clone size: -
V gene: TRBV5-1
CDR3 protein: CASSLQGMGDEKLFF
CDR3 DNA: TGCGCCAGCAGCTTACAGGGCATGGGGGATGAAAAACTGTTTTTT

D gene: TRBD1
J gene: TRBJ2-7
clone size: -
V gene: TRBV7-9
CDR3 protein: CASNPQGNEQYF
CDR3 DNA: TGTGCCAGCAACCCACAGGGGAACGAGCAGTACTTC

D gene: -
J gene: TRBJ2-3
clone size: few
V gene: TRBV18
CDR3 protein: CASSRGAGTDTQYF
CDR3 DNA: TGTGCCAGCTCGCGGGGAGCGGGCACAGATACGCAGTATTTT

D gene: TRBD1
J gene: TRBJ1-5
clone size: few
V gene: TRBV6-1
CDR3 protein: CASKRGQQPQHF
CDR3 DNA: TGTGCCAGCAAGAGGGGGCAACAGCCCCAGCATTTT

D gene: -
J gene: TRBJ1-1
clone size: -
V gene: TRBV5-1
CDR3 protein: CASSLAVSDTEAFF
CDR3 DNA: TGCGCCAGCAGCTTGGCGGTGTCGGACACTGAAGCTTTCTTT

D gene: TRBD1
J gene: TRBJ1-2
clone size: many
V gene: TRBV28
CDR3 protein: CASKRDRNNYGYTF
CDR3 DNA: TGTGCCAGCAAAAGGGACAGGAATAACTATGGCTACACCTTC

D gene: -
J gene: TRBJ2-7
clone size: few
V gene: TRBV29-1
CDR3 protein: CIVLTGSYEQYF
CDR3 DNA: TGCATCGTTCTCACAGGGTCCTACGAGCAGTACTTC

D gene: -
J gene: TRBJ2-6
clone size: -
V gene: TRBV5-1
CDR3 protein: CASTLTQASSGANVLTF
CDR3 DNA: TGCGCCAGCACCCTAACCCAGGCGAGCTCTGGGGCCAACGTCCTGACTTTC

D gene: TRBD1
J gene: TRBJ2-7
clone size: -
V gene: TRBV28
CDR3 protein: CASSGQAIQDYEQYF
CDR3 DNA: TGTGCCAGCAGCGGACAGGCCATTCAGGACTACGAGCAGTACTTC

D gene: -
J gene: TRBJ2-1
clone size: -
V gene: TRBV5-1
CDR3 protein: CASSSSRKGYNEQFF
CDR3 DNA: TGCGCCAGCAGCTCCTCCCGAAAAGGATACAATGAGCAGTTCTTC

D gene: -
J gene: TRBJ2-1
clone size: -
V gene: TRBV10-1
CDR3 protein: CASSGDRNEQFF
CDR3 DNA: TGCGCCAGCAGTGGCGACAGAAATGAGCAGTTCTTC

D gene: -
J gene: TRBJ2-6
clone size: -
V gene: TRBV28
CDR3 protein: CASVQGWSGANVLTF
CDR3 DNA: TGTGCCAGCGTTCAGGGGTGGTCTGGGGCCAACGTCCTGACTTTC

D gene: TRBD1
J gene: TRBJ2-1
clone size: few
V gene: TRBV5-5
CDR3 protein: CASSPGQTLGYNEQFF
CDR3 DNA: TGTGCCAGCAGCCCGGGACAGACATTGGGGTACAATGAGCAGTTCTTC

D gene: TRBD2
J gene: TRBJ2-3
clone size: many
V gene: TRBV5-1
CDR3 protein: CASSFESELAGGHTQYF
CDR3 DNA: TGCGCCAGCAGCTTTGAGTCTGAGCTAGCGGGAGGACATACGCAGTATTTT

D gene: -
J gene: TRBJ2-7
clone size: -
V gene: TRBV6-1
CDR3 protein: CASSEILADYEQYF
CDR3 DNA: TGTGCCAGCAGTGAAATATTGGCAGACTACGAGCAGTACTTC

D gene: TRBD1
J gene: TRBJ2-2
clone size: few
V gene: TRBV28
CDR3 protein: CASSFRQGYVGELFF
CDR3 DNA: TGTGCCAGCAGTTTCCGACAGGGGTACGTCGGGGAGCTGTTTTTT

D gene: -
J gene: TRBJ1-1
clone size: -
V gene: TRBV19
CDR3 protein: CASSILQGRAEAFF
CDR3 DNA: TGTGCCAGTAGTATTTTGCAGGGCAGAGCTGAAGCTTTCTTT

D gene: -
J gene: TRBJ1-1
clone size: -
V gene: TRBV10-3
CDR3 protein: CAISVNDRQTYMNTEAFF
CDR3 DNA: TGTGCCATCAGTGTTAACGACAGGCAAACCTATATGAACACTGAAGCTTTCTTT

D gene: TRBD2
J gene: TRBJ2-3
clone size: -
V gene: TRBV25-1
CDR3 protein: CASRLAGRTDTQYF
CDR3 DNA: TGTGCCAGCAGGCTAGCGGGGCGCACAGATACGCAGTATTTT

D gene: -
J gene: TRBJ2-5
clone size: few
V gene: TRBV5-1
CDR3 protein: CASSWGSRETQYF
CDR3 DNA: TGCGCCAGCAGCTGGGGGTCTCGAGAGACCCAGTACTTC